This TCR beta chain was sequenced for a study of blood T cell repertoires in COVID-19. CDR1 and CDR2 from the germline V gene are SGHKS and YYEKEE (reference sequence). The CDR3 has 14 amino acids. Trimming took 2 bases from V and 0 from J, leaving 9 bases between them. In the authors' workflow: For nucleated cells, counts were estimated from reference gene primer amplification. Some clones are missing from TCRdb's copy, which holds only in-frame ones; the method was immunoSEQ multiplex PCR. That table is the source of V, J and clone size, and D and trimming were worked out from the DNA. The sample gives 200,000 to 300,000 clones, approximately 82% of which show up once; around 2.4% is in the top ten. This clone was picked up a small number of times.

The chain couples TRBV5-5 to TRBJ2-7, with D tentatively TRBD1 (6 bases). The sample was peripheral blood. This clonotype was sampled from a man aged 40-55 years who had recovered from COVID-19. The CDR3 spells CASSFGQSSYEQYF. Written as DNA, the CDR3 is TGTGCCAGCAGCTTTGGACAGAGCTCCTACGAGCAGTACTTC.